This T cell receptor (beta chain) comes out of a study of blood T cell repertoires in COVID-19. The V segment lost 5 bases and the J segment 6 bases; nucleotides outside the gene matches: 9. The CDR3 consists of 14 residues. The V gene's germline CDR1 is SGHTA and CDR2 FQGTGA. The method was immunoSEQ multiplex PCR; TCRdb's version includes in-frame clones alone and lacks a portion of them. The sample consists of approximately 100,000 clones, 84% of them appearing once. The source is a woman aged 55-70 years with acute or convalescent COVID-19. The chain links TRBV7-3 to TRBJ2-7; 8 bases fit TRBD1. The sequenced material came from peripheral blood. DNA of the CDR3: TGTGCCAGCAGCCCCCGGACAGGGACCCCCGAGCAGTACTTC. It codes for CASSPRTGTPEQYF. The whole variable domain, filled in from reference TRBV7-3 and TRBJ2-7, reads GAGVSQTPSNKVTEKGKYVELRCDPISGHTALYWYRQSLGQGPEFLIYFQGTGAADDSGLPNDRFFAVRPEGSVSTLKIQRTERGDSAVYLCASSPRTGTPEQYFGPGTRLTVT.